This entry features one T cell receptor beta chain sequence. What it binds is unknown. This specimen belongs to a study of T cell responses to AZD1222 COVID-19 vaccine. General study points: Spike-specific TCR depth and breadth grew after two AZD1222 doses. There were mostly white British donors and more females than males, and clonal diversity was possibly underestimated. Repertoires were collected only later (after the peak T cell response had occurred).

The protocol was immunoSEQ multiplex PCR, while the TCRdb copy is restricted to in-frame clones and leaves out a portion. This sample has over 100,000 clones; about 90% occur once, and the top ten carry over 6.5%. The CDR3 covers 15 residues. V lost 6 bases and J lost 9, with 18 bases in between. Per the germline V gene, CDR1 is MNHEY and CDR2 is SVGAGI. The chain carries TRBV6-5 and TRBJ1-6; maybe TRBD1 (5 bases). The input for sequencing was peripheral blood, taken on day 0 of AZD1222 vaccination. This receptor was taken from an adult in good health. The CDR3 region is CASRTGAGIGSPLHF. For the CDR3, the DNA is TGTGCCAGCAGAACCGGGGCAGGGATAGGTTCACCCCTCCACTTT.